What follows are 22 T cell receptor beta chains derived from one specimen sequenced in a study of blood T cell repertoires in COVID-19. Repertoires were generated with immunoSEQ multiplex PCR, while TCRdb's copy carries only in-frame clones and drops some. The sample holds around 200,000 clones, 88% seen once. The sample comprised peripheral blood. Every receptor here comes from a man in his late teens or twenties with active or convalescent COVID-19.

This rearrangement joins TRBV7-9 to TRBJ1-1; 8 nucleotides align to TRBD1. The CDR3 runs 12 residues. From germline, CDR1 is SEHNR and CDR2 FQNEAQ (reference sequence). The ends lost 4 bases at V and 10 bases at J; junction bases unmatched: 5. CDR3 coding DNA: TGTGCCAGCAGCTCCGGGACAGGTGCAGCTTTCTTT. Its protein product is CASSSGTGAAFF.

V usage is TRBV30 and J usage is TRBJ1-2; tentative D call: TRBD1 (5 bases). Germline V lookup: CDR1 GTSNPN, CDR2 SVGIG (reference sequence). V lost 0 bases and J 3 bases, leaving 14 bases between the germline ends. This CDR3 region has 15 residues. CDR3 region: CAWSVPDRYDYGYTF. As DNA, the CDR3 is TGTGCCTGGAGTGTACCTGACAGATATGACTATGGCTACACCTTC. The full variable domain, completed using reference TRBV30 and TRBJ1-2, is SQTIHQWPATLVQPVGSPLSLECTVEGTSNPNLYWYRQAAGRGLQLLFYSVGIGQISSEVPQNLSASRPQDRQFILSSKKLLLSDSGFYLCAWSVPDRYDYGYTFGSGTRLTVV.

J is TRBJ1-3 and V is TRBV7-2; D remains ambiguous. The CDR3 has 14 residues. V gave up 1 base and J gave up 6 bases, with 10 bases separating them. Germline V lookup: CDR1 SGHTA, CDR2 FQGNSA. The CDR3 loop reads CASSLGAVTNTIYF. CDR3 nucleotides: TGTGCCAGCAGCTTAGGGGCAGTAACAAACACCATATATTTT.

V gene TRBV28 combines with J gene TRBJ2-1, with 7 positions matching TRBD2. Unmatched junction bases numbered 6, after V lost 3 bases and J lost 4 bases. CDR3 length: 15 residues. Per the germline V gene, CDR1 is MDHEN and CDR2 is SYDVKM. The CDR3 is CASSLPGGPYNEQFF. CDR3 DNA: TGTGCCAGCAGTTTGCCGGGAGGACCGTACAATGAGCAGTTCTTC.

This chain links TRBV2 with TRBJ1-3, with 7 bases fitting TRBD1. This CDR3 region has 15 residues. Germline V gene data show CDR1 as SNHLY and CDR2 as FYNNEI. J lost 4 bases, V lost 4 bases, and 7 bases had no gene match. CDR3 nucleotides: TGTGCCAGCAGTGTTAGGGGGCCCTTCGGAAACACCATATATTTT. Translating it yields CASSVRGPFGNTIYF.

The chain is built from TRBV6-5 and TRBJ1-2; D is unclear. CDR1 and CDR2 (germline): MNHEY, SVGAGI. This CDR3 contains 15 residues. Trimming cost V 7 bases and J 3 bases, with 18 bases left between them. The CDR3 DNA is TGTGCCAGCAAAGCCCCGTTGGCGGGAGACTATGGCTACACCTTC. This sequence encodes CASKAPLAGDYGYTF.

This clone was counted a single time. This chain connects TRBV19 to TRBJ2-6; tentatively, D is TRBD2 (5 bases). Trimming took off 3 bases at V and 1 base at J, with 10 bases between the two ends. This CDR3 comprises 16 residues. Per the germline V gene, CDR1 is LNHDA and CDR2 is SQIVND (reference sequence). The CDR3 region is CASSIFSGSGANVLTF. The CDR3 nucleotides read TGTGCCAGTAGTATCTTTTCGGGATCTGGGGCCAACGTCCTGACTTTC. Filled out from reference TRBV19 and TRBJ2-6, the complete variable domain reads DGGITQSPKYLFRKEGQNVTLSCEQNLNHDAMYWYRQDPGQGLRLIYYSQIVNDFQKGDIAEGYSVSREKKESFPLTVTSAQKNPTAFYLCASSIFSGSGANVLTFGAGSRLTVL.

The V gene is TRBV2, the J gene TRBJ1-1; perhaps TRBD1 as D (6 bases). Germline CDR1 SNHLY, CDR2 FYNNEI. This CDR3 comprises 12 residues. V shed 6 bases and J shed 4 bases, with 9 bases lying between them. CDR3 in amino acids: CASRKQGTEAFF. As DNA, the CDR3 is TGTGCCAGCAGGAAACAGGGCACTGAAGCTTTCTTT.

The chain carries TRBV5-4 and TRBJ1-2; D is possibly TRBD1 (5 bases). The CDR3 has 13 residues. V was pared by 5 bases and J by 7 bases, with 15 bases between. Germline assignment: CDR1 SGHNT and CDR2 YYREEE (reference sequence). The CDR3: CASSLQGIGGYTF. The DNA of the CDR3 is TGTGCCAGCAGTCTGCAGGGAATCGGTGGCTACACCTTC.

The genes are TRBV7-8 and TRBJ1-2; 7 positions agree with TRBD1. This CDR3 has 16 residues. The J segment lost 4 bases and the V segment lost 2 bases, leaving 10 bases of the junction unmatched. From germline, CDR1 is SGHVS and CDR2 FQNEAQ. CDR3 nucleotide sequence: TGTGCCAGCAGCTTACAGGAACAGGGGAGCCTCTATGGCTACACCTTC. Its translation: CASSLQEQGSLYGYTF.

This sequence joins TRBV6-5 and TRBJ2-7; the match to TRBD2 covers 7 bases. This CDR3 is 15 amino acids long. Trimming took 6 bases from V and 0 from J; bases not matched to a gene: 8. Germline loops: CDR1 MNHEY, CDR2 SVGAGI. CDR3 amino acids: CASSDSGGSSYEQYF. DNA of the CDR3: TGTGCCAGCAGCGACTCCGGGGGGAGCTCCTACGAGCAGTACTTC.

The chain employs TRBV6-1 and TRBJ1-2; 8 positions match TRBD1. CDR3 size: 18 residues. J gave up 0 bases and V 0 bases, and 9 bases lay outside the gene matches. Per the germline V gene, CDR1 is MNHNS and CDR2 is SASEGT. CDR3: CASSEARQGASSNYGYTF. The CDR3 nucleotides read TGTGCCAGCAGTGAAGCTAGGCAGGGGGCCTCATCTAACTATGGCTACACCTTC.

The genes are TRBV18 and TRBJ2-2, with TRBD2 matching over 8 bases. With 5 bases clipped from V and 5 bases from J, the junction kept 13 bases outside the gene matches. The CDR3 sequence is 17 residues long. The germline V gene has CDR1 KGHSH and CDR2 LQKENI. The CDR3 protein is CASSYRTSGAGTGELFF. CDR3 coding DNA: TGTGCCAGCTCATACAGAACTAGCGGAGCGGGGACCGGGGAGCTGTTTTTT. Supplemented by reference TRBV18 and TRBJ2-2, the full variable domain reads NAGVMQNPRHLVRRRGQEARLRCSPMKGHSHVYWYRQLPEEGLKFMVYLQKENIIDESGMPKERFSAEFPKEGPSILRIQQVVRGDSAAYFCASSYRTSGAGTGELFFGEGSRLTVL.

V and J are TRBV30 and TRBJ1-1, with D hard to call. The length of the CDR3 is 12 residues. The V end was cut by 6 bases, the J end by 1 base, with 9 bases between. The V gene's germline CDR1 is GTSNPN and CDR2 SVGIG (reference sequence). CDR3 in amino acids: CACTQPNTEAFF. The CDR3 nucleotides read TGTGCCTGTACACAGCCGAACACTGAAGCTTTCTTT. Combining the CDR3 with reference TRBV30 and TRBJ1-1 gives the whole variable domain SQTIHQWPATLVQPVGSPLSLECTVEGTSNPNLYWYRQAAGRGLQLLFYSVGIGQISSEVPQNLSASRPQDRQFILSSKKLLLSDSGFYLCACTQPNTEAFFGQGTRLTVV.

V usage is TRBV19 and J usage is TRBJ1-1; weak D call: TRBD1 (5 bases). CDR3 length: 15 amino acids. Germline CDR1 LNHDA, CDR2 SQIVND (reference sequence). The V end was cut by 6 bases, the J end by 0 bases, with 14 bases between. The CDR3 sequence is CASRMGLTMNTEAFF. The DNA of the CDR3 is TGTGCCAGTAGAATGGGGCTTACCATGAACACTGAAGCTTTCTTT.

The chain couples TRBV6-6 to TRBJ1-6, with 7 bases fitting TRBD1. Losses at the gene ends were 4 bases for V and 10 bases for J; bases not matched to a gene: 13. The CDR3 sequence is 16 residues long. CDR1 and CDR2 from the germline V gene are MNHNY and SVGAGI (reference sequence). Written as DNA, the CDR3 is TGTGCCAGCAGTTCTAATCCGACAGGGAATCACTCACCCCTCCACTTT. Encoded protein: CASSSNPTGNHSPLHF.

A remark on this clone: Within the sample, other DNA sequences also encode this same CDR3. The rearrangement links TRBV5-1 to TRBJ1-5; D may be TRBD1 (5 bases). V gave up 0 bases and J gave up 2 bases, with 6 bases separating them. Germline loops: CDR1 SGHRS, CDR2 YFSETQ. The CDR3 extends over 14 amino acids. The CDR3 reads CASSLEGGNQPQHF. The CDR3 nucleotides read TGCGCCAGCAGCTTGGAAGGGGGCAATCAGCCCCAGCATTTT.

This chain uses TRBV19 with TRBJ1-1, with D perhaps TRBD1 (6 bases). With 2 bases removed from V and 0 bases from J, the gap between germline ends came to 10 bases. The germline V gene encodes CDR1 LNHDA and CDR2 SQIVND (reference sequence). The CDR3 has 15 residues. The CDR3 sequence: CASSIQDSLNTEAFF. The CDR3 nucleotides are TGTGCCAGTAGTATACAGGACAGCTTGAACACTGAAGCTTTCTTT.

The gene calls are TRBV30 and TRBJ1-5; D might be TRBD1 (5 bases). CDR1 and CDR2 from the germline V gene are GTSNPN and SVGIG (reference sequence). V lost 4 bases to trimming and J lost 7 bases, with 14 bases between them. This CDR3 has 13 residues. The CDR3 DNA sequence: TGTGCCTGGAACGGGGGAGGGCGACAGCCCCAGCATTTT. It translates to CAWNGGGRQPQHF. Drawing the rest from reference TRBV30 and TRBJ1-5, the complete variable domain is SQTIHQWPATLVQPVGSPLSLECTVEGTSNPNLYWYRQAAGRGLQLLFYSVGIGQISSEVPQNLSASRPQDRQFILSSKKLLLSDSGFYLCAWNGGGRQPQHFGDGTRLSIL.

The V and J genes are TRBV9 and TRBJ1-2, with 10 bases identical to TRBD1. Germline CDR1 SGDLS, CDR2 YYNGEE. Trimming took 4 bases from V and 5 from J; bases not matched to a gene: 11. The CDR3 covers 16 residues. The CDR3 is CASSPEGQGPGYGYTF. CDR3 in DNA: TGTGCCAGCAGCCCCGAGGGACAGGGGCCAGGGTATGGCTACACCTTC.

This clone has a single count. The CDR3 region has the DNA TGTGCCAGCAGCCCGGACAGGGTCACTGAAGCTTTCTTT. Protein: CASSPDRVTEAFF. The chain links TRBV11-2 to TRBJ1-1, with 8 nucleotides matching TRBD1. The CDR3 totals 13 residues. The V gene's germline CDR1 is SGHAT and CDR2 FQNNGV. J gave up 4 bases and V 5 bases, and 3 bases lay outside the gene matches.

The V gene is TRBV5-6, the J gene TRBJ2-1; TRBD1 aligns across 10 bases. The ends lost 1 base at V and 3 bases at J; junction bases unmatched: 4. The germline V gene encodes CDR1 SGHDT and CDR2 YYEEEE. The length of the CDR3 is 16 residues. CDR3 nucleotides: TGTGCCAGCAGCTTGTTTGGGACAGGGGACTACAATGAGCAGTTCTTC. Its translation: CASSLFGTGDYNEQFF.